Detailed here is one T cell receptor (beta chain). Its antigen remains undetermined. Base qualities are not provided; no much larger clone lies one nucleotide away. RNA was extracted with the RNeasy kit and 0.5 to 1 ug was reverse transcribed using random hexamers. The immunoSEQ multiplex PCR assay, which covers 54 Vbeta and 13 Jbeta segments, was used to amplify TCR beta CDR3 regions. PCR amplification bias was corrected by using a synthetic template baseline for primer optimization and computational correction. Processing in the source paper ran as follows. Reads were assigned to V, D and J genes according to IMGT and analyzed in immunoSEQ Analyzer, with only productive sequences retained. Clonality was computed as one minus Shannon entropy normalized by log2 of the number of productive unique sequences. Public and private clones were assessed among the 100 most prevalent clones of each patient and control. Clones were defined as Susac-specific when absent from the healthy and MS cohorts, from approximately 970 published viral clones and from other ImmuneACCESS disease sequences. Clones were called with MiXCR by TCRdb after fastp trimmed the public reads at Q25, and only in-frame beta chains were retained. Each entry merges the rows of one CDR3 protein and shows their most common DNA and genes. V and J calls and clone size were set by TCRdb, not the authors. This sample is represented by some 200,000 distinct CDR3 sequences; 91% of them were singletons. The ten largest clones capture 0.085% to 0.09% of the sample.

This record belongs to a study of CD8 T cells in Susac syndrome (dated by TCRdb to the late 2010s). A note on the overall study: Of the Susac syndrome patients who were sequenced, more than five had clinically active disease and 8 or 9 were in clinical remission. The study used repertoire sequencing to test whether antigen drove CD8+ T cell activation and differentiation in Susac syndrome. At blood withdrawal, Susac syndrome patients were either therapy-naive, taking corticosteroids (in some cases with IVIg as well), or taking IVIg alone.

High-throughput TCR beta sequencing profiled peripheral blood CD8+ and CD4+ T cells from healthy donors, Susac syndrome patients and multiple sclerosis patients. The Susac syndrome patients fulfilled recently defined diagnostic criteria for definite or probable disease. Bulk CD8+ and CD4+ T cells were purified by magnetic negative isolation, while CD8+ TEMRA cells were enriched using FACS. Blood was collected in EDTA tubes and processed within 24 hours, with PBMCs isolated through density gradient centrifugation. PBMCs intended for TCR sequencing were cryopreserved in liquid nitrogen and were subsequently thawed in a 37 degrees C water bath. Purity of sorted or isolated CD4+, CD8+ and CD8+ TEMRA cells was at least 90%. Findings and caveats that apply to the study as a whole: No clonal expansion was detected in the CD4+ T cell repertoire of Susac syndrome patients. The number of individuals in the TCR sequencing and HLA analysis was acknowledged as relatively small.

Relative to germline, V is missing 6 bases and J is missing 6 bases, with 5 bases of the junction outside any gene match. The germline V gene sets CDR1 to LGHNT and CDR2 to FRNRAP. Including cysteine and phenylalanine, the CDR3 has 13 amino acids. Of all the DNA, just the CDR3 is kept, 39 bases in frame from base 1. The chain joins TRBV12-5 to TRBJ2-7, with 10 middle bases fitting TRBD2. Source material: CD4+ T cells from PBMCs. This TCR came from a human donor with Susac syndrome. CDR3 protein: CASGPGLAVEQYF. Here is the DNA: TGTGCTAGTGGACCCGGACTAGCGGTCGAGCAGTACTTC.